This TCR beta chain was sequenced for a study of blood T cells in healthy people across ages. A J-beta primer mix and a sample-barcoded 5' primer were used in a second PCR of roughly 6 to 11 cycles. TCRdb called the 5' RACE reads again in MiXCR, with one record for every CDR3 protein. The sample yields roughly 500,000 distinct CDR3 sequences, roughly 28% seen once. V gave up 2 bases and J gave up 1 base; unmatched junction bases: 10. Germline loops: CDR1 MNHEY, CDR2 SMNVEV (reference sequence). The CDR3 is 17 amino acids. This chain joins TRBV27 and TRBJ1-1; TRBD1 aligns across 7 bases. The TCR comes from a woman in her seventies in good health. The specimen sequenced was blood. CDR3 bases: TGTGCCAGCAGTTTAGGTGGCAGGGGGACAACGAACACTGAAGCTTTCTTT. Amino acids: CASSLGGRGTTNTEAFF.